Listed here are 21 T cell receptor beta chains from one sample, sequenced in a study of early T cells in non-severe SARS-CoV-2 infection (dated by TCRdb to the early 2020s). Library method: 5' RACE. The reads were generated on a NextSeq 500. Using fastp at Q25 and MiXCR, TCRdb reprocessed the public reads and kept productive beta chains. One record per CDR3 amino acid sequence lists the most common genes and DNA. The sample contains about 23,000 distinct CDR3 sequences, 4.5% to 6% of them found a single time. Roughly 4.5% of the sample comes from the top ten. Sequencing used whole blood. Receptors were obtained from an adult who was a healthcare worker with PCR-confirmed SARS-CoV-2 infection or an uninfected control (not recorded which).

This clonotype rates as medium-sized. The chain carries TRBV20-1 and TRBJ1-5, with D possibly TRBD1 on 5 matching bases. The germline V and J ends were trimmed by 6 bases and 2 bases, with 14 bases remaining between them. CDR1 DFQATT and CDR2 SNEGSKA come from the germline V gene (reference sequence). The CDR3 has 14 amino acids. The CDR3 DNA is TGCAGTGCCCCCACGGGAGGGGGCAATCAGCCCCAGCATTTT. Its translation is CSAPTGGGNQPQHF.

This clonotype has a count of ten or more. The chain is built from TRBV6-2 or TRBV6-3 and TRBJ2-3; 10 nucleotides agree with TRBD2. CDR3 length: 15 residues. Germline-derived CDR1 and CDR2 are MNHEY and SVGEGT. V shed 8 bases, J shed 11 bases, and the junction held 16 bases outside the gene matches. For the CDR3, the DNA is TGTGCCAGCGAACCAGGACTAGCGGTCCCAAGGGGGCAGTATTTT. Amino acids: CASEPGLAVPRGQYF.

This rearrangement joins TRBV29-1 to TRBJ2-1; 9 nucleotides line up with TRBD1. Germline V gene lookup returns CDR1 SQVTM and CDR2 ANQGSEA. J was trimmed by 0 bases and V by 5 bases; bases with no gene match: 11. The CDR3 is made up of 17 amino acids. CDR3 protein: CSVSGTGPTSSYNEQFF. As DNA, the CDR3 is TGCAGCGTTTCCGGGACAGGGCCGACGAGCTCCTACAATGAGCAGTTCTTC.

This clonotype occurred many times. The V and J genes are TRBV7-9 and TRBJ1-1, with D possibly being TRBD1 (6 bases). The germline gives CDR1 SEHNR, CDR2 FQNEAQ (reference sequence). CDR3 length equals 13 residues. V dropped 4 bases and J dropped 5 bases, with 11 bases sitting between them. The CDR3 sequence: CASSSQGYTEAFF. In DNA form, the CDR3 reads TGTGCCAGCAGCTCCCAGGGGTATACTGAAGCTTTCTTT. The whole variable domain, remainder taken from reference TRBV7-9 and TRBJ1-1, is DTGVSQNPRHKITKRGQNVTFRCDPISEHNRLYWYRQTLGQGPEFLTYFQNEAQLEKSRLLSDRFSAERPKGSFSTLEIQRTEQGDSAMYLCASSSQGYTEAFFGQGTRLTVV.

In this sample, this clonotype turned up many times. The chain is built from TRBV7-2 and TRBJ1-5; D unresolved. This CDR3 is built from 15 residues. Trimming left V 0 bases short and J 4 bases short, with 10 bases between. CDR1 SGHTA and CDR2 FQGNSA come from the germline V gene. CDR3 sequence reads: CASSLAAGGNQPQHF. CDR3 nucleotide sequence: TGTGCCAGCAGCTTAGCGGCAGGTGGTAATCAGCCCCAGCATTTT.

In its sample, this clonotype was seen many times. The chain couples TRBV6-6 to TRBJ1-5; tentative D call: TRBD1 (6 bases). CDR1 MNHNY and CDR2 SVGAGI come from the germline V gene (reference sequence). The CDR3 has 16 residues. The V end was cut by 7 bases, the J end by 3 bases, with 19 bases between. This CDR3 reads CASTKQGRVANQPQHF. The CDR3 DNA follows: TGTGCCAGCACTAAACAGGGTAGGGTAGCCAATCAGCCCCAGCATTTT.

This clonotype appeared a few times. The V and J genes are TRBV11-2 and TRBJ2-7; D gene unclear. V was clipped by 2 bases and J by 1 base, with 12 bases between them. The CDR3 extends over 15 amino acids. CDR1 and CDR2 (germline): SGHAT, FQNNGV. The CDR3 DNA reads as TGTGCCAGCAGCTTAATGTTTCCGGTTTCCTACGAGCAGTACTTC. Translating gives CASSLMFPVSYEQYF. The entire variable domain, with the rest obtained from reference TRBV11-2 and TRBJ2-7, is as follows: EAGVAQSPRYKIIEKRQSVAFWCNPISGHATLYWYQQILGQGPKLLIQFQNNGVVDDSQLPKDRFSAERLKGVDSTLKIQPAKLEDSAVYLCASSLMFPVSYEQYFGPGTRLTVT.

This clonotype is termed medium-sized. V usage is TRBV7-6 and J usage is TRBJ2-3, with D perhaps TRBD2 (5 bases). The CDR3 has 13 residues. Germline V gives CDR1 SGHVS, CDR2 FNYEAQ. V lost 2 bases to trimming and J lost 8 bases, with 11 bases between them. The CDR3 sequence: CASSLRVRGTQYF. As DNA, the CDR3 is TGTGCCAGCAGCTTAAGAGTCCGGGGTACGCAGTATTTT.

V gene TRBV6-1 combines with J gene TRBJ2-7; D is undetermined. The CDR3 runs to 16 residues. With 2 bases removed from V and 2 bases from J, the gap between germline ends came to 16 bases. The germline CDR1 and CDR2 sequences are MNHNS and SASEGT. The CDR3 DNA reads TGTGCCAGCAGTGAAATCGTCAGACGAACTACCTACGAGCAGTACTTC. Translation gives CASSEIVRRTTYEQYF.

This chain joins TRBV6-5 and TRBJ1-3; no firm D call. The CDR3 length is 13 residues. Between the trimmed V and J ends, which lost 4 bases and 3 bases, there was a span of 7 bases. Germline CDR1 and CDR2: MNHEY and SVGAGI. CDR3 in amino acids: CASSSGYGNTIYF. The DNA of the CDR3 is TGTGCCAGCAGTTCGGGGTATGGAAACACCATATATTTT.

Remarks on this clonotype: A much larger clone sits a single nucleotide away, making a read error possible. The CDR3 DNA sequence: TGTACCAGCAGCGCGATAGACAATGAGCAGTTCTTC. It specifies CTSSAIDNEQFF. The chain combines TRBV7-9 with TRBJ2-1; D ambiguous. Germline V gene lookup returns CDR1 SEHNR and CDR2 FQNEAQ (reference sequence). The CDR3 has 12 amino acids.

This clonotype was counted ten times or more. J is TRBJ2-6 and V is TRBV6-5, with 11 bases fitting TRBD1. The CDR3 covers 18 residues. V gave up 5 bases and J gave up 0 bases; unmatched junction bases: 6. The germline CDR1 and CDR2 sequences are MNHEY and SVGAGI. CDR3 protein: CASSTGQGAFSGANVLTF. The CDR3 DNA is TGTGCCAGCAGTACCGGACAGGGGGCTTTCTCTGGGGCCAACGTCCTGACTTTC.

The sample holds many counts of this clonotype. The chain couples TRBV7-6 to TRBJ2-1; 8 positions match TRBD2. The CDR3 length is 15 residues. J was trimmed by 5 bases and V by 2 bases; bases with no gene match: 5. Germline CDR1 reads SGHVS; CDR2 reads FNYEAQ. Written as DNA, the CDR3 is TGTGCCAGCAGCTTATCGGGGGGGGACCACAATGAGCAGTTCTTC. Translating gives CASSLSGGDHNEQFF.

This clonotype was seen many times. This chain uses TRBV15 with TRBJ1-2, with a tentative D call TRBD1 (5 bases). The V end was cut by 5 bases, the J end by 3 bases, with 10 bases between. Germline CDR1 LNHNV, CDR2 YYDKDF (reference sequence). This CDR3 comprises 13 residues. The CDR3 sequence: CATSGGLYYGYTF. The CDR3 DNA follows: TGTGCCACCAGCGGGGGTTTATACTATGGCTACACCTTC.

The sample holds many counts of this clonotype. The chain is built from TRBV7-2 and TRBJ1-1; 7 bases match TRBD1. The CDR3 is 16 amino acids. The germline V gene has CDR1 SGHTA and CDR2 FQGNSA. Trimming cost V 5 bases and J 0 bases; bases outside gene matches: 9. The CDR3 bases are TGTGCCAGCAGCCCTCGACAGGGAGCCATGAACACTGAAGCTTTCTTT. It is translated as CASSPRQGAMNTEAFF.

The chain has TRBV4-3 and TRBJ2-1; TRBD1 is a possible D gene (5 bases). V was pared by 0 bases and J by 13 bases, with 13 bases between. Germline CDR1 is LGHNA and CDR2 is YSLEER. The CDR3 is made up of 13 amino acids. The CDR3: CASSQEFRGLQFF. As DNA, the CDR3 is TGCGCCAGCAGCCAAGAGTTTAGGGGCCTACAGTTCTTC.

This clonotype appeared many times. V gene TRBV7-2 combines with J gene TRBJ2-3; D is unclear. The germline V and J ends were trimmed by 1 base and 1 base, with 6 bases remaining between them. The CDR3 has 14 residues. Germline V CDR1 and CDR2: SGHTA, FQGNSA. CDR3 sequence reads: CASSLDRRTDTQYF. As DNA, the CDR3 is TGTGCCAGCAGCTTAGACAGACGCACAGATACGCAGTATTTT.

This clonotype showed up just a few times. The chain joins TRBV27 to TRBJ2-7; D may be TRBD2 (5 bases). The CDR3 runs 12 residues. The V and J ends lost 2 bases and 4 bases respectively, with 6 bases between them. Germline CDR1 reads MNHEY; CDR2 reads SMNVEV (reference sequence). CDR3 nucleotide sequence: TGTGCCAGCAGTTTACCGGGGTACGAGCAGTACTTC. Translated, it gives CASSLPGYEQYF.

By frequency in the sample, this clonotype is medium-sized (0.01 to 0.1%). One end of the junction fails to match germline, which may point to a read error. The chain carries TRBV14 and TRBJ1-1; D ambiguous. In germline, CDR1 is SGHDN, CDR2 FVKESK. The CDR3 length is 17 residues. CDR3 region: CASSQSQRIELPTEVFF. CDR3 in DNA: TGTGCCAGCAGCCAAAGCCAGCGAATCGAACTCCCCACTGAAGTTTTCTTT.

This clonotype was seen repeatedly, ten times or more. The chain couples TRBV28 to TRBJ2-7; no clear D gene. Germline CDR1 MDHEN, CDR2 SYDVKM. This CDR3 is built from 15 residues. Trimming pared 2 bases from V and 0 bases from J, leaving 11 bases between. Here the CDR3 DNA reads TGTGCCAGCAGTTTAGCGCGACGCAGCTCCTACGAGCAGTACTTC. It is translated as CASSLARRSSYEQYF.

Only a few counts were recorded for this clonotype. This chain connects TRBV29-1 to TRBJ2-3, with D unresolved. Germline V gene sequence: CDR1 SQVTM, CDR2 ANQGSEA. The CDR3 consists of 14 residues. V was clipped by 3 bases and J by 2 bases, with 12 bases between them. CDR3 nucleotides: TGCAGCGTTGATTCCGGGTTAACCACAGATACGCAGTATTTT. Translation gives CSVDSGLTTDTQYF.